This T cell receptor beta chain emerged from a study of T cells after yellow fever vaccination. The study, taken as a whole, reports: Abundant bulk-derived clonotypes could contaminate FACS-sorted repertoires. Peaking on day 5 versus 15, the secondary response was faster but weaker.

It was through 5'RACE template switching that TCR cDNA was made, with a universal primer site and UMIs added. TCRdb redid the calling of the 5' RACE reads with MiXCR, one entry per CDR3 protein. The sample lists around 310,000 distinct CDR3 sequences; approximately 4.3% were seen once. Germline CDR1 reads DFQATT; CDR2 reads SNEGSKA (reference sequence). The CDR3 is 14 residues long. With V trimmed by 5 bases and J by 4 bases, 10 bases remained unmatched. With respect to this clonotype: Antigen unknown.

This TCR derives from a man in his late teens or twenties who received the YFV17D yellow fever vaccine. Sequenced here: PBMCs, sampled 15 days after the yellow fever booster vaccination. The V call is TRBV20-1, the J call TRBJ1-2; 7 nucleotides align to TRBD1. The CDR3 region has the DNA TGCAGTGCTGGGGAAAGGGGGCTGGCCTATGGCTACACCTTC. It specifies CSAGERGLAYGYTF.